Shown below are 22 T cell receptor beta chains from a single sample sequenced in a study of blood T cells in healthy people across ages. It was with a sample-barcoded 5' primer and a J-beta primer mix that a second PCR of roughly 6 to 12 cycles was run. TCRdb re-called the 5' RACE reads through MiXCR, storing one row per CDR3 protein. The table includes around 1,000,000 distinct CDR3 sequences, about 25% detected once. The data were also submitted as part of a second study, on T cells of mothers and their children.

The sequenced material came from blood. These receptors all stem from a girl aged 2 to 9 in good health.

Comment on this clonotype: One junction end does not reproduce the germline sequence, and a read error may be involved. V usage is TRBV11-2 and J usage is TRBJ2-3; no firm D call. Germline V gene sequence: CDR1 SGHAT, CDR2 FQNNGV. The CDR3 extends over 15 amino acids. CDR3 protein: CVSSLHTAITDTQYF. The CDR3 DNA follows: TGTGTCAGCAGCTTACATACGGCGATCACAGATACGCAGTATTTT.

This clonotype has more than one count but fewer than ten. The chain has TRBV29-1 and TRBJ2-4, with D perhaps given as TRBD1 or TRBD2 (6 bases each). The V and J ends lost 7 bases and 6 bases respectively, with 19 bases between them. There are 14 residues in the CDR3. CDR1 is SQVTM and CDR2 is ANQGSEA in the germline V gene. The CDR3 reads CSAQGGKNANIQYF. The CDR3 bases are TGCAGCGCCCAAGGGGGGAAAAACGCAAACATTCAGTACTTC.

DNA for the CDR3: TGTGCCAGCAGTCGAAGGCCCAGGGGGCTCGGTTACGGTTGGCAGGAAAAACTGTTTTTT. It yields the protein CASSRRPRGLGYGWQEKLFF. This chain uses TRBV7-8 with TRBJ1-4, with 8 bases identical to TRBD1. The CDR3 consists of 20 residues. Germline-derived CDR1 and CDR2 are SGHVS and FQNEAQ. J lost 8 bases, V lost 6 bases, and 26 bases had no gene match.

This clonotype appeared a few times. The V and J genes are TRBV28 and TRBJ1-4; D unresolved. Trimming removed 2 bases from V and 0 bases from J, with 13 bases in between. The germline CDR1 and CDR2 sequences are MDHEN and SYDVKM. The CDR3 length is 17 residues. This CDR3 is CASSLRKTYATNEKLFF. The CDR3 DNA reads as TGTGCCAGCAGTTTACGGAAGACCTATGCAACTAATGAAAAACTGTTTTTT.

This clonotype was observed a handful of times. The gene calls are TRBV28 and TRBJ2-4, with D unresolved. This CDR3 region has 13 residues. V was clipped by 6 bases and J by 5 bases, with 11 bases between them. CDR1 and CDR2 from the germline V gene are MDHEN and SYDVKM. CDR3 region: CASSPASENIQYF. CDR3 in DNA: TGTGCCAGCAGCCCGGCCTCAGAAAACATTCAGTACTTC.

The chain links TRBV20-1 to TRBJ2-4; 9 nucleotides agree with TRBD2. Germline CDR1 reads DFQATT; CDR2 reads SNEGSKA (reference sequence). V dropped 6 bases and J dropped 3; count of bases not matched to a gene: 9. This CDR3 region has 15 residues. The CDR3, as DNA: TGCAGTGCCCCACGCGGGGGGGGGCACAAAAACATTCAGTACTTC. Encoded protein: CSAPRGGGHKNIQYF.

This clonotype was seen a few times. The CDR3 DNA follows: TGTGCCAGCAGCTCCTCGATCGGCTATGGCTACACCTTC. Its protein product is CASSSSIGYGYTF. This chain connects TRBV5-5 to TRBJ1-2; no clear D gene. Germline CDR1 and CDR2: SGHKS and YYEKEE (reference sequence). The V end was cut by 3 bases, the J end by 4 bases, with 10 bases between. The length of the CDR3 is 13 residues. The whole variable domain, remainder taken from reference TRBV5-5 and TRBJ1-2, is DAGVTQSPTHLIKTRGQQVTLRCSPISGHKSVSWYQQVLGQGPQFIFQYYEKEERGRGNFPDRFSARQFPNYSSELNVNALLLGDSALYLCASSSSIGYGYTFGSGTRLTVV.

This clonotype was observed a few times. CDR3 nucleotides: TGCAGCGCCGCCGACAGGGAGTCTGGAAACACCATATATTTT. The encoded protein is CSAADRESGNTIYF. The chain uses TRBV29-1 and TRBJ1-3; TRBD1 matches at 7 bases. The CDR3 runs 14 residues. The junction had 7 bases not matched to a gene; V was cut back by 7 bases and J by 1 base. Germline V gene lookup returns CDR1 SQVTM and CDR2 ANQGSEA.

The chain employs TRBV28 and TRBJ2-2; D call uncertain. The V and J ends lost 4 bases and 6 bases respectively, with 9 bases between them. Germline loops: CDR1 MDHEN, CDR2 SYDVKM. This CDR3 has 13 amino acids. The CDR3 DNA is TGTGCCAGCAGTTCTCAGGATCCCGGGGAGCTGTTTTTT. Translating it yields CASSSQDPGELFF. The full variable domain, completed using reference TRBV28 and TRBJ2-2, is DVKVTQSSRYLVKRTGEKVFLECVQDMDHENMFWYRQDPGLGLRLIYFSYDVKMKEKGDIPEGYSVSREKKERFSLILESASTNQTSMYLCASSSQDPGELFFGEGSRLTVL.

This sequence joins TRBV7-9 and TRBJ2-3; no clear D. This CDR3 spans 15 amino acids. V gave up 5 bases and J gave up 2 bases, with 14 bases separating them. The germline V gene has CDR1 SEHNR and CDR2 FQNEAQ (reference sequence). The DNA of the CDR3 is TGTGCCAGCAGCCCAACACGATCCCTCACAGATACGCAGTATTTT. Amino acids: CASSPTRSLTDTQYF.

The sample holds a few counts of this clonotype. The V gene is TRBV11-2, the J gene TRBJ2-7, with D unresolved. Trimming removed 0 bases from V and 0 bases from J, with 9 bases in between. Germline CDR1 reads SGHAT; CDR2 reads FQNNGV. CDR3 size: 15 residues. The CDR3 bases are TGTGCCAGCAGCTTAGAGGCAAGGTCCTCCTACGAGCAGTACTTC. This translates into CASSLEARSSYEQYF.

This clonotype was counted between two and nine times. J is TRBJ1-4 and V is TRBV6-5; no clear D gene. Trimming removed 0 bases from V and 4 bases from J, with 9 bases in between. Germline CDR1 MNHEY, CDR2 SVGAGI. The CDR3 is made up of 15 amino acids. CDR3 amino acids: CASSYSTELNEKLFF. The CDR3 bases are TGTGCCAGCAGTTACTCGACTGAACTTAATGAAAAACTGTTTTTT.

The V gene is TRBV29-1, the J gene TRBJ2-7; D is uncertain. The V gene's germline CDR1 is SQVTM and CDR2 ANQGSEA. The CDR3 length is 13 residues. V lost 1 base to trimming and J lost 2 bases, with 9 bases between them. The CDR3: CSVEGLGTYEQYF. The CDR3 DNA sequence: TGCAGCGTTGAAGGTCTGGGGACCTACGAGCAGTACTTC.

About this clonotype: The germline gene is not matched at one end of the junction; a read error may be the cause. The rearrangement joins TRBV5-4 to TRBJ2-6; 7 positions agree with TRBD1. There are 17 residues in the CDR3. The germline V gene has CDR1 SGHNT and CDR2 YYREEE (reference sequence). CDR3 region: CASSGQDTSSGANVPTF. The CDR3 bases are TGTGCCAGCAGCGGACAGGATACCTCCTCTGGGGCCAACGTCCCGACTTTC.

This clonotype occurred many times. V gene TRBV28 combines with J gene TRBJ1-1; tentative D call: TRBD1 (5 bases). Deletions cut 6 bases from V and 2 bases from J, with 10 bases between. This CDR3 comprises 13 residues. Per the germline V gene, CDR1 is MDHEN and CDR2 is SYDVKM. The CDR3 here is CASSHGGNTEAFF. In DNA form, the CDR3 reads TGTGCCAGCAGCCATGGGGGAAACACTGAAGCTTTCTTT.

This clonotype has a handful of counts. The chain recombines TRBV2 with TRBJ2-7; 7 bases map to TRBD1. The CDR3 has 13 residues. V gave up 6 bases and J gave up 3 bases; unmatched junction bases: 5. Germline CDR1 is SNHLY and CDR2 is FYNNEI. The CDR3 coding sequence is TGTGCCAGCAGAGAGGGACAGATCTACGAGCAGTACTTC. Translation: CASREGQIYEQYF. The complete variable domain, with remaining parts taken from reference TRBV2 and TRBJ2-7, reads EPEVTQTPSHQVTQMGQEVILRCVPISNHLYFYWYRQILGQKVEFLVSFYNNEISEKSEIFDDQFSVERPDGSNFTLKIRSTKLEDSAMYFCASREGQIYEQYFGPGTRLTVT.

V is TRBV5-1 and J is TRBJ1-2; D is unresolved. V lost 5 bases, J lost 6 bases, and 14 bases lay in between. The CDR3 sequence is 13 residues long. Germline V gives CDR1 SGHRS, CDR2 YFSETQ. The CDR3 loop is CASREEEAHGYTF. The CDR3 DNA reads as TGCGCCAGCAGGGAGGAGGAGGCTCATGGCTACACCTTC.

This chain uses TRBV12-3 or TRBV12-4 with TRBJ2-1; 14 bases agree with TRBD2. V lost 5 bases to trimming and J lost 14 bases; unmatched junction nucleotides: 11. The CDR3 contains 15 residues. The CDR3 region is CASSPGTSGSRVEFF. The DNA for the CDR3 is TGTGCCAGCAGTCCCGGGACTAGCGGGAGTCGCGTGGAGTTCTTC.

This clonotype was detected only a few times. The CDR3 nucleotides read TGTGCCAGCAGTTACAGGGTGCGCACTGAAGCTTTCTTT. Its protein product is CASSYRVRTEAFF. The chain is built from TRBV27 and TRBJ1-1, with D possibly being TRBD1 (6 bases). Germline lookup yields CDR1 MNHEY and CDR2 SMNVEV (reference sequence). This CDR3 is built from 13 residues. The V end was cut by 4 bases, the J end by 4 bases, with 10 bases between.

This clonotype was seen only a few times. The rearrangement uses TRBV24-1 and TRBJ2-3; 7 bases match TRBD2. Germline CDR1 is KGHDR and CDR2 is SFDVKD. With V trimmed by 6 bases and J by 3 bases, 8 bases remained unmatched. The CDR3 length is 15 residues. CDR3 bases: TGTGCCACCAGTACCGCGGGAGAGAGGACAGATACGCAGTATTTT. Its protein product is CATSTAGERTDTQYF.

The J gene is TRBJ2-7, the V gene TRBV6-1, with 11 bases aligning to TRBD1. Trimming removed 3 bases from V and 6 bases from J; junction bases left unmatched: 7. CDR1 is MNHNS, CDR2 SASEGT, per germline. CDR3 length equals 15 residues. The CDR3 DNA reads TGTGCCAGCAGTGATTCTTGGACAGGGGGCAGCGAGCAGTACTTC. Protein product: CASSDSWTGGSEQYF.

CDR3 sequence (DNA): TGTGCCATCAGTGATTCCGCCCCCGGGGGGGGCTACACCTTC. Protein product: CAISDSAPGGGYTF. The rearrangement links TRBV10-3 to TRBJ1-2; D possibly corresponds to TRBD1 (5 bases). The germline V gene encodes CDR1 ENHRY and CDR2 SYGVKD. V was shortened by 3 bases and J by 8 bases, with 16 bases between the two germline ends. The CDR3 is made up of 14 amino acids.